This TCR beta chain originates from a study of T cells in localized non-small cell lung cancer. Germline-derived CDR1 and CDR2 are MNHNS and SASEGT. The V gene lost 1 base and the J gene lost 9 bases, with 7 bases spanning the gap. This CDR3 spans 13 amino acids. Clones were read by immunoSEQ multiplex PCR, and TCRdb kept only the in-frame ones, dropping some. The sample records over 20,000 clones, roughly 84% being singletons. This TCR was recovered from a woman between 35 and 75 years old with stage II squamous cell lung carcinoma. The rearrangement links TRBV6-1 to TRBJ1-6, with no clear D. The sequences come from PBMCs, collected before any cancer treatment. CDR3 bases: TGTGCCAGCAGTGAAGGGTCGGTTTCACCCCTCCACTTT. Protein sequence: CASSEGSVSPLHF.